A single sample gave rise to the 8 T cell receptor beta chains below, sequenced in a study of vaccination effects on CD4 cells after COVID-19. What these receptors recognize is not known. Antigen-specific CD4+ T cells were expanded with viral peptide pools in the ViraFEST assay before sequencing. At the end of 10 days of culture, CD4+ T cells were isolated. Between March and December 2020, the person had a SARS-CoV-2 infection that PCR confirmed. It was two doses of either the BNT162b2 or mRNA-1273 vaccine that participants received. TCRdb keeps only in-frame clones here, not all; method: immunoSEQ multiplex PCR. The data show 12,000 to 15,000 clones, with over 70% seen just once and around a sixth held by the top ten. The sequencing used CD4+ T cells from PBMCs cultured with SARS-CoV-2 spike peptides, collected after COVID-19 vaccination. The receptor source for this set is a human donor who had a prior SARS-CoV-2 infection.

This clone came up a few times. The rearrangement joins TRBV6-2 or TRBV6-3 to TRBJ2-7; tentative D call: TRBD2 (5 bases). The CDR3 runs 14 residues. V dropped 4 bases and J dropped 4 bases, with 14 bases sitting between them. Germline lookup yields CDR1 MNHEY and CDR2 SVGEGT. The CDR3 region has the DNA TGTGCCAGCAGTTCATTAGGCCCGGGATACGAGCAGTACTTC. Protein: CASSSLGPGYEQYF.

The chain joins TRBV5-1 to TRBJ2-2; either TRBD1 or TRBD2 may supply D (6 bases each). Trimming left V 6 bases short and J 6 bases short, with 24 bases between. CDR3 size: 17 residues. CDR1 and CDR2 (germline): SGHRS, YFSETQ. The CDR3 is CASTPGAGGQGAGELFF. CDR3 bases: TGCGCCAGCACCCCTGGGGCTGGGGGGCAAGGAGCCGGGGAGCTGTTTTTT.

The rearrangement links TRBV24-1 to TRBJ1-1, with D unclear. This CDR3 comprises 12 residues. V lost 4 bases to trimming and J lost 7 bases, with 9 bases between them. Germline CDR1 is KGHDR and CDR2 is SFDVKD. CDR3 nucleotides: TGTGCCACCAGTGACCCCGGCGGTGAAGCTTTCTTT. This gives the protein CATSDPGGEAFF.

This chain uses TRBV6-4 with TRBJ1-5; 7 bases are shared with TRBD1. Germline loops: CDR1 MRHNA, CDR2 SNTAGT. Germline trimming cut 4 bases from V and 6 bases from J; bases unmatched to any gene: 9. The CDR3 has 15 residues. CDR3 sequence (DNA): TGTGCCAGCAGTGGAAACAGGGGAGTATGTCAGCCCCAGCATTTT. It yields the protein CASSGNRGVCQPQHF.

This sequence joins TRBV7-2 and TRBJ2-7, with a tentative D call TRBD2 (5 bases). Per germline, CDR1 SGHTA and CDR2 FQGNSA. The ends were cut back, 5 bases at V and 6 bases at J, with 20 bases in the middle. The CDR3 spans 15 residues. The CDR3, as DNA: TGTGCCAGCAGCCCTGATGCCCGGGGTGGATCCGAGCAGTACTTC. Protein: CASSPDARGGSEQYF.

V is TRBV6-6 and J is TRBJ1-1; no clear D. Germline CDR1 MNHNY, CDR2 SVGAGI (reference sequence). V dropped 2 bases and J dropped 4 bases, with 5 bases sitting between them. This CDR3 comprises 12 residues. CDR3 sequence reads: CASSYRITEAFF. CDR3 in DNA: TGTGCCAGCAGTTACCGCATCACTGAAGCTTTCTTT.

The gene calls are TRBV5-8 and TRBJ2-3; 7 bases map to TRBD1. The CDR3 loop spans 16 amino acids. V was pared by 2 bases and J by 4 bases, with 10 bases of the junction left unmatched. Germline assignment: CDR1 SGHTS and CDR2 YDEGEE. This CDR3 is CASSFNDDRAADTQYF. CDR3 nucleotide sequence: TGTGCCAGCAGCTTCAATGACGACAGGGCGGCAGATACGCAGTATTTT.

The chain employs TRBV13 and TRBJ1-1; 7 nucleotides line up with TRBD1. Germline values: CDR1 PRHDT, CDR2 FYEKMQ (reference sequence). The CDR3 has 13 amino acids. The V segment lost 2 bases and the J segment 5 bases; nucleotides outside the gene matches: 2. As DNA, the CDR3 is TGTGCCAGCAGCTTAAACAGGGGTACTGAAGCTTTCTTT. Protein: CASSLNRGTEAFF.